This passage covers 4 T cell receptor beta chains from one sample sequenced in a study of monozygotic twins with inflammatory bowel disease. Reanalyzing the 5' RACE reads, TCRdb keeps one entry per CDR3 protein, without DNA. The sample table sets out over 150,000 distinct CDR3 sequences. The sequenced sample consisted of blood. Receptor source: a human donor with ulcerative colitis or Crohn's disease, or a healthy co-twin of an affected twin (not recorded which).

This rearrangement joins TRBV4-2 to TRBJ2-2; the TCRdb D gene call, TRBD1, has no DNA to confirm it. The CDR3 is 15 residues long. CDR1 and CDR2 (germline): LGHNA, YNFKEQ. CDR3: CASSNSDREAGELFF.

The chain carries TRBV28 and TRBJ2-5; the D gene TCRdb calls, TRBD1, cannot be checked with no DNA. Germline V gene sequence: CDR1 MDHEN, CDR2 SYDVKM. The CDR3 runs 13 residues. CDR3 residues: CASSFHRSETQYF. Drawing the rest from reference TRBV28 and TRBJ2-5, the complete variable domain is DVKVTQSSRYLVKRTGEKVFLECVQDMDHENMFWYRQDPGLGLRLIYFSYDVKMKEKGDIPEGYSVSREKKERFSLILESASTNQTSMYLCASSFHRSETQYFGPGTRLLVL.

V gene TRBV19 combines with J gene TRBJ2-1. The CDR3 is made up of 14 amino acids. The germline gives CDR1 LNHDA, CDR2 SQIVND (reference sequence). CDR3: CASSGDSYYNEQFF.

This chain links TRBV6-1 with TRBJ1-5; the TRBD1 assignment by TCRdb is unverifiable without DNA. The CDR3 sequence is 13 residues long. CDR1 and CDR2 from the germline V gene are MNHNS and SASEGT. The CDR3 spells CASTRQTNQPQHF.